Listed here are 21 T cell receptor beta chains from one sample, sequenced in a study of T cell responses to AZD1222 COVID-19 vaccine. Generated by immunoSEQ multiplex PCR, the TCRdb table keeps only in-frame clones and is missing some. The sample lists 60,000 to 95,000 clones; about nine tenths were seen once. Sequenced material: peripheral blood, taken 28 days after the second AZD1222 dose. The source of these receptors is an adult who received the AZD1222 COVID-19 vaccine.

This clone was seen only once. The CDR3 DNA follows: TGTGCCAGCAGCGGGGACTCCTACGAGCAGTACTTC. Amino acid sequence: CASSGDSYEQYF. V gene TRBV6-6 combines with J gene TRBJ2-7; possibly TRBD2 for D (5 bases). Between the trimmed V and J ends, which lost 6 bases and 0 bases, there was a span of 6 bases. The CDR3 consists of 12 residues. Per germline, CDR1 MNHNY and CDR2 SVGAGI (reference sequence).

This chain connects TRBV7-2 to TRBJ1-6, with 8 bases fitting TRBD1. CDR1 is SGHTA and CDR2 is FQGNSA in the germline V gene. This CDR3 spans 15 amino acids. V lost 5 bases and J lost 10; bases outside the gene matches: 10. In nucleotides, the CDR3 is TGTGCCAGCAGCGAACGGACAGGGATGAGGTCACCCCTCCACTTT. Protein product: CASSERTGMRSPLHF.

The rearrangement links TRBV24-1 to TRBJ1-5; 7 bases fit TRBD1. CDR1 and CDR2 from the germline V gene are KGHDR and SFDVKD. This CDR3 is built from 14 residues. V shed 3 bases, J shed 5 bases, and the junction held 3 bases outside the gene matches. CDR3 amino acids: CATSDTGQDQPQHF. CDR3 bases: TGTGCCACCAGTGATACCGGACAGGATCAGCCCCAGCATTTT.

The CDR3 DNA reads TGCGCCAGCAGCTCGAATGGGGCCTCGAACACTGAAGCTTTCTTT. Its translation: CASSSNGASNTEAFF. V and J are TRBV5-1 and TRBJ1-1; weak D call: TRBD1 (5 bases). The CDR3 has 15 amino acids. Trimming removed 3 bases from V and 1 base from J, with 13 bases in between. Germline CDR1 is SGHRS and CDR2 is YFSETQ.

The rearrangement links TRBV13 to TRBJ2-5, with D uncertain. This CDR3 region has 12 residues. Looked up from germline, CDR1 is PRHDT and CDR2 is FYEKMQ (reference sequence). V lost 1 base and J 5 bases, leaving 5 bases between the germline ends. CDR3 sequence: CASSLEEETQYF. In DNA form, the CDR3 reads TGTGCCAGCAGCTTAGAGGAGGAGACCCAGTACTTC.

J is TRBJ2-7 and V is TRBV4-2; D ambiguous. Between the trimmed V and J ends, which lost 5 bases and 2 bases, there was a span of 7 bases. CDR3 length: 12 residues. CDR1 is LGHNA, CDR2 YNFKEQ, per germline. The CDR3 DNA is TGTGCCAGCAGCTATAATGCCTACGAGCAGTACTTC. It encodes CASSYNAYEQYF.

This clone was observed a single time. J is TRBJ1-2 and V is TRBV6-5; 10 positions match TRBD1. J gave up 4 bases and V 5 bases, and 4 bases lay outside the gene matches. CDR1 is MNHEY, CDR2 SVGAGI, per germline. The CDR3 extends over 14 amino acids. CDR3 amino acids: CASSPGQGVYGYTF. The CDR3 DNA reads as TGTGCCAGCAGTCCTGGACAGGGGGTCTATGGCTACACCTTC.

The genes are TRBV7-6 and TRBJ2-3; D not resolved. This CDR3 has 17 amino acids. V was pared by 5 bases and J by 1 base, with 19 bases between. Germline CDR1 and CDR2: SGHVS and FNYEAQ. CDR3 sequence: CASSPWPTGSGTDTQYF. DNA for the CDR3: TGTGCCAGCAGCCCCTGGCCGACTGGTTCAGGCACAGATACGCAGTATTTT.

The V call is TRBV19, the J call TRBJ1-6; D not resolved. The CDR3 spans 13 residues. Looked up from germline, CDR1 is LNHDA and CDR2 is SQIVND (reference sequence). V was shortened by 5 bases and J by 8 bases, with 10 bases between the two germline ends. The CDR3 sequence is CASSLTSYSPLHF. The DNA for the CDR3 is TGTGCCAGTAGTCTCACGTCTTATTCACCCCTCCACTTT. Filled out from reference TRBV19 and TRBJ1-6, the complete variable domain reads DGGITQSPKYLFRKEGQNVTLSCEQNLNHDAMYWYRQDPGQGLRLIYYSQIVNDFQKGDIAEGYSVSREKKESFPLTVTSAQKNPTAFYLCASSLTSYSPLHFGNGTRLTVT.

The rearrangement joins TRBV5-4 to TRBJ2-2; D might be TRBD1 (6 bases). Germline assignment: CDR1 SGHNT and CDR2 YYREEE (reference sequence). Trimming stripped 3 bases from V and 9 bases from J, with 15 bases between. The CDR3 has 14 amino acids. CDR3 sequence reads: CASSSLVGARELFF. CDR3 nucleotide sequence: TGTGCCAGCAGCTCCCTAGTGGGGGCCCGGGAGCTGTTTTTT.

The V call is TRBV2, the J call TRBJ1-2; D not certain. Trimming left V 3 bases short and J 8 bases short, with 19 bases between. The CDR3 is 15 residues long. CDR1 is SNHLY, CDR2 FYNNEI, per germline. The CDR3 spells CASSDKPRQVEGYTF. The DNA for the CDR3 is TGTGCCAGCAGTGATAAACCCCGCCAGGTCGAAGGCTACACCTTC.

The J gene is TRBJ1-2, the V gene TRBV11-1; no clear D. The V gene lost 5 bases and the J gene lost 8 bases, with 15 bases spanning the gap. The CDR3 consists of 13 residues. Per the germline V gene, CDR1 is SGHAT and CDR2 is FQDESV (reference sequence). The CDR3 region has the DNA TGTGCCAGCAGCGGGTTGCGAACGGGGGGCTACACCTTC. It yields the protein CASSGLRTGGYTF.

This chain links TRBV6-1 with TRBJ2-7, with D perhaps TRBD1 or TRBD2 (5 bases each). This CDR3 is built from 14 residues. Germline CDR1 reads MNHNS; CDR2 reads SASEGT. V shed 2 bases and J shed 2 bases, with 10 bases lying between them. Here the CDR3 reads CASSERGPPYEQYF. As DNA, the CDR3 is TGTGCCAGCAGTGAACGGGGCCCTCCCTACGAGCAGTACTTC.

J is TRBJ2-6 and V is TRBV27, with a weak D call TRBD1 (6 bases). This CDR3 region has 17 residues. CDR1 and CDR2 from the germline V gene are MNHEY and SMNVEV (reference sequence). Trimming shortened V by 5 bases and J by 4 bases, and 18 bases separated the two germline ends. CDR3 sequence (DNA): TGTGCCAGCAGTCAGGGGACCCGCATGACCGGGGCCAACGTCCTGACTTTC. Its protein is CASSQGTRMTGANVLTF.

Only one count was recorded for this clone. This chain links TRBV20-1 with TRBJ2-5; no reliable D call. CDR1 DFQATT and CDR2 SNEGSKA come from the germline V gene (reference sequence). The CDR3 runs to 11 residues. V dropped 3 bases and J dropped 2 bases, with 4 bases sitting between them. The CDR3 region is CSARSQETQYF. The CDR3 nucleotides read TGCAGTGCTAGGTCACAAGAGACCCAGTACTTC.

CDR3 region: CASSRTTGQEQYF. The CDR3 nucleotides read TGTGCCAGTAGCCGTACGACAGGGCAAGAGCAGTACTTC. The chain employs TRBV19 and TRBJ2-7; 7 nucleotides match TRBD1. CDR1 is LNHDA, CDR2 SQIVND, per germline (reference sequence). V shed 6 bases and J 7 bases; nucleotides not matched to a gene: 9. This CDR3 is 13 amino acids long.

CDR3 nucleotides: TGTGCCAGCAGCTTAACAGGCCCTAATGAAAAACTGTTTTTT. Its protein product is CASSLTGPNEKLFF. This chain links TRBV5-8 with TRBJ1-4, with D maybe TRBD1 (5 bases). The CDR3 runs to 14 residues. Trimming removed 2 bases from V and 3 bases from J, with 8 bases in between. Germline V CDR1 and CDR2: SGHTS, YDEGEE.

This chain connects TRBV6-5 to TRBJ1-1; the D is unclear. V lost 7 bases and J 1 base, leaving 10 bases between the germline ends. Germline CDR1 reads MNHEY; CDR2 reads SVGAGI. This CDR3 comprises 13 residues. Here the CDR3 reads CASTLKRNTEAFF. The CDR3 nucleotides read TGTGCCAGCACCTTAAAGCGGAACACTGAAGCTTTCTTT.

This chain links TRBV2 with TRBJ2-1; weak D call: TRBD2 (6 bases). Germline values: CDR1 SNHLY, CDR2 FYNNEI. V lost 1 base, J lost 7 bases, and 11 bases lay in between. The CDR3 length is 14 residues. This CDR3 is CASSEEVRGNEQFF. Written as DNA, the CDR3 is TGTGCCAGCAGTGAAGAGGTACGGGGGAATGAGCAGTTCTTC.

The chain has TRBV28 and TRBJ2-5, with D unresolved. The germline V gene has CDR1 MDHEN and CDR2 SYDVKM. The CDR3 contains 13 residues. V gave up 3 bases and J gave up 2 bases, with 7 bases separating them. CDR3: CASSFHSQETQYF. DNA for the CDR3: TGTGCCAGCAGTTTTCACAGTCAAGAGACCCAGTACTTC.

V and J are TRBV6-4 and TRBJ1-6; the D is unclear. Germline CDR1 and CDR2: MRHNA and SNTAGT. V was cut by 6 bases and J by 14 bases, with 20 bases left in between. This CDR3 contains 14 residues. CDR3 in DNA: TGTGCCAGCAGGCTGGAATCGGGCCTTGGTGCCCTCCACTTT. Translating it yields CASRLESGLGALHF.